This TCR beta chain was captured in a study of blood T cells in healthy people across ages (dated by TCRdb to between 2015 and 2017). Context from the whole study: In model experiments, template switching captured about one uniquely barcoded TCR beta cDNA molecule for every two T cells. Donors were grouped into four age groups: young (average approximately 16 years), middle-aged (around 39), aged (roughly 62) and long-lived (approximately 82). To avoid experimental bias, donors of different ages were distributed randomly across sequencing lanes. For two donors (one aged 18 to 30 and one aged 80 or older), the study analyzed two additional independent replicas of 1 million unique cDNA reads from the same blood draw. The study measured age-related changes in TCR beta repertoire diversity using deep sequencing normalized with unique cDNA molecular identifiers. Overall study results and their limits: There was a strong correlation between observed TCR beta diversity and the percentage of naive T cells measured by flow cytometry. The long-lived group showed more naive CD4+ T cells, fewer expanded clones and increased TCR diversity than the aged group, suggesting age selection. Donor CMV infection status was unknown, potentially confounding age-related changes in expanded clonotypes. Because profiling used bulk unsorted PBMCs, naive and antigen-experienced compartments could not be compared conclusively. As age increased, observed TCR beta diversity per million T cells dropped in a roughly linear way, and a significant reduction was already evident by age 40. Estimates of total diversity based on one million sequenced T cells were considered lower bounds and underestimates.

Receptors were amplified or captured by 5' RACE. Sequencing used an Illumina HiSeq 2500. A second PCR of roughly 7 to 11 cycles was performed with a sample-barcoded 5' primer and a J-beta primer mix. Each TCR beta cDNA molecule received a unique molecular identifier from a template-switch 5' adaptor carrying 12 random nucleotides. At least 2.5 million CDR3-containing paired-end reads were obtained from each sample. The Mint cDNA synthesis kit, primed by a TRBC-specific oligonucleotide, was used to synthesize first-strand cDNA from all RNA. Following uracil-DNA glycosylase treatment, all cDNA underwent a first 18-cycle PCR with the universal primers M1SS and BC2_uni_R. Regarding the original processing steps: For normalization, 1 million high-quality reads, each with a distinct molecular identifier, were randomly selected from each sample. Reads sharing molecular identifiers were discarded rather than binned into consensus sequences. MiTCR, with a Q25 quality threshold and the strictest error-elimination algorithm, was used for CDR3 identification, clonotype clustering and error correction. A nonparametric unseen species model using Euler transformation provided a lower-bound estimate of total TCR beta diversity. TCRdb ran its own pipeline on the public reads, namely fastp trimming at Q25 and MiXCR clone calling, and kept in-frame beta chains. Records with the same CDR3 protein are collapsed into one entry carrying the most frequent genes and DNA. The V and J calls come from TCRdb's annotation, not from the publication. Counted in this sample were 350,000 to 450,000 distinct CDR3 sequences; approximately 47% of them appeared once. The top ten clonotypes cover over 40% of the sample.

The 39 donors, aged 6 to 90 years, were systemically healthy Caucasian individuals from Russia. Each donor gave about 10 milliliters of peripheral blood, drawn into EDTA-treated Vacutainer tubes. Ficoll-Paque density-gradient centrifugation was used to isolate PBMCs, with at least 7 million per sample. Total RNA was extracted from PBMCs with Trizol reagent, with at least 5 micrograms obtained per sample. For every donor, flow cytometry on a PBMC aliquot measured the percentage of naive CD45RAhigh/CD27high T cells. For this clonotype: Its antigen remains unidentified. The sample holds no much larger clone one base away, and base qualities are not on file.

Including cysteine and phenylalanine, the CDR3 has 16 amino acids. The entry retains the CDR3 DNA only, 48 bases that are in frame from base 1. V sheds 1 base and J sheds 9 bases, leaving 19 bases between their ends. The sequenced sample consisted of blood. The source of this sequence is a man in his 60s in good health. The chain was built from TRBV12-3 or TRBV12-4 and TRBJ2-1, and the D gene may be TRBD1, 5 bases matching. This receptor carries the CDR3 CASSLGQGSYVGEQFF. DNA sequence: TGTGCCAGCAGTTTAGGGCAGGGCAGTTATGTCGGTGAGCAGTTCTTC.